The 5 T cell receptor beta chains below come from one sample, sequenced in a study of cytomegalovirus exposure and HLA in healthy donors. PCR used 60 Vbeta primers and 13 Jbeta primers. Produced via immunoSEQ multiplex PCR; TCRdb's table is partial and in-frame only. The sample holds approximately 160,000 clones, around four fifths seen once. The source material was PBMCs. The source of these receptors is a male donor in good health and CMV-seropositive.

Concerning this clone itself: The same CDR3 is also encoded by other DNA sequences in this sample. The chain links TRBV9 to TRBJ2-5, with D tentatively TRBD2 (7 bases). Per germline, CDR1 SGDLS and CDR2 YYNGEE. This CDR3 contains 15 residues. Trimming cost V 0 bases and J 1 base, with 10 bases left between them. The CDR3 sequence: CASSVGGGGQETQYF. The CDR3 coding sequence is TGTGCCAGCAGCGTAGGGGGAGGGGGCCAAGAGACCCAGTACTTC.

This chain connects TRBV7-2 to TRBJ2-1; D call uncertain. V lost 3 bases and J 1 base, leaving 4 bases between the germline ends. The CDR3 is made up of 13 amino acids. In germline, CDR1 is SGHTA, CDR2 FQGNSA. CDR3 DNA: TGTGCCAGCAGCTTGAGATCCTACAATGAGCAGTTCTTC. It yields the protein CASSLRSYNEQFF.

The chain recombines TRBV7-8 with TRBJ2-5; 11 bases agree with TRBD1. The better agreement between TRBJ2-7 and the DNA end casts doubt on the J call. Germline V lookup: CDR1 SGHVS, CDR2 FQNEAQ. The CDR3 extends over 16 amino acids. The CDR3 is CASRPNSRDRGAEQYF. In nucleotides, the CDR3 is TGTGCCAGCAGACCTAACTCCCGGGACAGGGGGGCCGAGCAGTACTTC.

This chain joins TRBV7-2 and TRBJ2-7, with 11 positions matching TRBD2. CDR3 length: 14 amino acids. J lost 6 bases, V lost 4 bases, and 5 bases had no gene match. The germline gives CDR1 SGHTA, CDR2 FQGNSA. In DNA form, the CDR3 reads TGTGCCAGCAGCTCGACCGGGACTAGCGGCGAGCAGTACTTC. Its translation is CASSSTGTSGEQYF.

V usage is TRBV11-2 and J usage is TRBJ1-2, with D possibly matching TRBD1 (5 bases). The V gene's germline CDR1 is SGHAT and CDR2 FQNNGV. The V gene lost 1 base and the J gene lost 5 bases, with 8 bases spanning the gap. The CDR3 has 13 residues. For the CDR3, the DNA is TGTGCCAGCAGCTTAGGGGGGGGGTATGGCTACACCTTC. This gives the protein CASSLGGGYGYTF.